This T cell receptor beta chain was captured by sequencing in a study of post-analysis software for immune sequencing data. Study-level points and caveats: F measure grouped same-batch samples tightly together. Controls showed lower frequencies than patients for five TRBV segments, and TRBV5-6, TRBV5-1 and TRBV20-1 were among these. Multiple sclerosis was associated with a significant reduction in normalized Chao1 diversity relative to controls.

From germline, CDR1 is MNHEY and CDR2 SMNVEV (reference sequence). V gave up 4 bases and J gave up 3 bases, with 17 bases separating them. This CDR3 has 16 amino acids. A note on this clonotype: The antigen is undetermined.

Libraries were made from TCR beta cDNA, and they carried unique molecular identifiers. T cells, roughly 0.9 to 11 million of them, yielded some 500,000 cDNA molecules. TCRdb passed the PCR reads through MiXCR, listing each CDR3 protein once. The table includes about 160,000 distinct CDR3 sequences, approximately 35% detected once. This rearrangement joins TRBV27 to TRBJ2-3; D might be TRBD1 (5 bases). The specimen was blood, collected after autologous hematopoietic stem cell transplantation. This sequence originates from a girl aged 5 to 17 with multiple sclerosis. The CDR3 DNA follows: TGTGCCAGCAGTTCCCGGCGCAGGGTTGTTACAGATACGCAGTATTTT. This sequence encodes CASSSRRRVVTDTQYF.